One sample yielded the 20 T cell receptor beta chains listed below, sequenced in a study of T cells after yellow fever vaccination. TCRdb itself ran the 5' RACE reads through MiXCR, one entry per CDR3 protein. The data contain around 330,000 distinct CDR3 sequences, approximately 3.8% of them singletons. Sample: PBMCs, taken on the day of the yellow fever booster vaccination. These receptors were obtained from a man between 18 and 29 years old who received the YFV17D yellow fever vaccine.

This clonotype was recorded many times. V usage is TRBV4-2 and J usage is TRBJ1-2, with 7 bases that match TRBD1. This CDR3 comprises 16 residues. CDR1 and CDR2 (germline): LGHNA, YNFKEQ. Germline trimming cut 0 bases from V and 3 bases from J; bases unmatched to any gene: 7. CDR3 amino acids: CASSQEGTVVYYGYTF. The CDR3 DNA follows: TGTGCCAGCAGCCAAGAGGGGACAGTCGTTTACTATGGCTACACCTTC.

This clonotype was recorded at least ten times. The chain has TRBV7-7 and TRBJ2-3; weak D call: TRBD1 (6 bases). V lost 5 bases to trimming and J lost 0 bases, with 12 bases between them. Germline CDR1 and CDR2: SSHAT and FNYEAQ (reference sequence). The CDR3 is 15 residues long. CDR3 DNA: TGTGCCAGCAGCCAACAAGGACAGAGCACAGATACGCAGTATTTT. Translation: CASSQQGQSTDTQYF.

This clonotype was counted at least ten times. The chain is built from TRBV18 and TRBJ2-7, with a possible D match to TRBD2 (5 bases). The CDR3 is 15 residues long. Germline V gene data show CDR1 as KGHSH and CDR2 as LQKENI. Trimming shortened V by 2 bases and J by 7 bases, and 18 bases separated the two germline ends. CDR3 bases: TGTGCCAGCTCACCAATATTTCGGTCCTCGGGGGAGCAGTACTTC. Amino acid sequence: CASSPIFRSSGEQYF.

This clonotype was counted ten times or more. The chain recombines TRBV18 with TRBJ1-4; the D is unclear. Per germline, CDR1 KGHSH and CDR2 LQKENI. Trimming left V 1 base short and J 7 bases short, with 19 bases between. The CDR3 runs 17 residues. CDR3: CASSPLPGPRPGEKLFF. Written as DNA, the CDR3 is TGTGCCAGCTCACCACTCCCTGGCCCTCGGCCTGGTGAAAAACTGTTTTTT. Together with reference TRBV18 and TRBJ1-4, the CDR3 gives the full variable domain: NAGVMQNPRHLVRRRGQEARLRCSPMKGHSHVYWYRQLPEEGLKFMVYLQKENIIDESGMPKERFSAEFPKEGPSILRIQQVVRGDSAAYFCASSPLPGPRPGEKLFFGSGTQLSVL.

The chain recombines TRBV11-2 with TRBJ2-6; the D is unclear. Trimming took 2 bases from V and 0 from J, leaving 5 bases between them. Germline V gives CDR1 SGHAT, CDR2 FQNNGV. This CDR3 is 15 amino acids long. This chain's CDR3 is CASSLQTSGANVLTF. The CDR3 DNA sequence: TGTGCCAGCAGCTTACAGACCTCTGGGGCCAACGTCCTGACTTTC. Combining the CDR3 with reference TRBV11-2 and TRBJ2-6 gives the whole variable domain EAGVAQSPRYKIIEKRQSVAFWCNPISGHATLYWYQQILGQGPKLLIQFQNNGVVDDSQLPKDRFSAERLKGVDSTLKIQPAKLEDSAVYLCASSLQTSGANVLTFGAGSRLTVL.

This clonotype was recorded many times. This rearrangement joins TRBV7-2 to TRBJ2-2; D unclear. Deletions cut 1 base from V and 7 bases from J, with 4 bases between. In germline, CDR1 is SGHTA, CDR2 FQGNSA. CDR3 length equals 12 residues. The CDR3 region has the DNA TGTGCCAGCAGCTTAGATCTCGGGGAGCTGTTTTTT. Translated, it gives CASSLDLGELFF.

Only a few counts were recorded for this clonotype. The chain couples TRBV28 to TRBJ2-1; TRBD2 aligns across 9 bases. CDR3 length: 16 residues. V was pared by 4 bases and J by 8 bases, with 12 bases of the junction left unmatched. Per germline, CDR1 MDHEN and CDR2 SYDVKM. CDR3 region: CASSSAAAGGADEQFF. CDR3 nucleotides: TGTGCCAGCAGTTCCGCGGCAGCGGGGGGTGCAGATGAGCAGTTCTTC.

This clonotype was detected a few times. The chain carries TRBV7-9 and TRBJ2-3; D gene unclear. Germline V gene data show CDR1 as SEHNR and CDR2 as FQNEAQ (reference sequence). The CDR3 spans 15 residues. Between the trimmed V and J ends, which lost 2 bases and 0 bases, there was a span of 9 bases. The CDR3 protein is CASSLFPGSTDTQYF. The CDR3 DNA follows: TGTGCCAGCAGCTTATTTCCGGGTAGCACAGATACGCAGTATTTT.

The V call is TRBV6-6, the J call TRBJ2-7, with TRBD1 matching 9 bases. The CDR3 contains 14 residues. V shed 4 bases and J 4 bases; nucleotides not matched to a gene: 5. Germline assignment: CDR1 MNHNY and CDR2 SVGAGI (reference sequence). CDR3: CASSLLDRGYEQYF. In DNA form, the CDR3 reads TGTGCCAGCAGTTTACTCGACAGGGGGTACGAGCAGTACTTC.

V is TRBV28 and J is TRBJ2-2; D is perhaps TRBD2 (5 bases). CDR1 and CDR2 from the germline V gene are MDHEN and SYDVKM. Trimming took off 2 bases at V and 6 bases at J, with 13 bases between the two ends. CDR3 length equals 15 residues. CDR3 residues: CASSLAALVAGELFF. The CDR3 DNA follows: TGTGCCAGCAGTTTAGCCGCACTAGTGGCCGGGGAGCTGTTTTTT.

The J gene is TRBJ1-5, the V gene TRBV6-5; 7 nucleotides align to TRBD1. The germline gives CDR1 MNHEY, CDR2 SVGAGI. V lost 0 bases, J lost 7 bases, and 3 bases stayed unmatched. The CDR3 sequence is 14 residues long. CDR3 residues: CASSYSTGRQPQHF. DNA of the CDR3: TGTGCCAGCAGTTACTCGACAGGGCGGCAGCCCCAGCATTTT.

The rearrangement joins TRBV5-6 to TRBJ2-7; D gene uncertain. CDR1 and CDR2 (germline): SGHDT, YYEEEE. V was shortened by 6 bases and J by 0 bases, with 19 bases between the two germline ends. The CDR3 has 16 residues. The CDR3 coding sequence is TGTGCCAGCAACACTCTTGGCGGTCTAAGCTCCTACGAGCAGTACTTC. Translating gives CASNTLGGLSSYEQYF. Using reference TRBV5-6 and TRBJ2-7 for the parts outside the CDR3, the full variable domain is DAGVTQSPTHLIKTRGQQVTLRCSPKSGHDTVSWYQQALGQGPQFIFQYYEEEERQRGNFPDRFSGHQFPNYSSELNVNALLLGDSALYLCASNTLGGLSSYEQYFGPGTRLTVT.

This clonotype has at least ten counts. The V and J genes are TRBV15 and TRBJ2-4; D possibly uses TRBD1 or TRBD2 (6 bases each). This CDR3 spans 16 amino acids. V shed 2 bases and J shed 0 bases, with 11 bases lying between them. The germline gives CDR1 LNHNV, CDR2 YYDKDF (reference sequence). The CDR3 DNA sequence: TGTGCCACCAGCAGAACGGGGGCAGGAGCCAAAAACATTCAGTACTTC. Amino acids: CATSRTGAGAKNIQYF.

The rearrangement joins TRBV5-1 to TRBJ2-3; D not resolved. The CDR3 covers 15 residues. Per the germline V gene, CDR1 is SGHRS and CDR2 is YFSETQ. V was shortened by 0 bases and J by 4 bases, with 12 bases between the two germline ends. This CDR3 is CASSLGAKTPDTQYF. In DNA, the CDR3 is TGCGCCAGCAGCTTGGGGGCTAAAACCCCAGATACGCAGTATTTT.

This clonotype was seen ten or more times. The J gene is TRBJ2-2, the V gene TRBV6-5, with no clear D. The CDR3 length is 12 residues. Between the trimmed V and J ends, which lost 2 bases and 6 bases, there was a span of 4 bases. Germline CDR1 and CDR2: MNHEY and SVGAGI. CDR3 nucleotide sequence: TGTGCCAGCAGTTACAGCCCCGGGGAGCTGTTTTTT. Amino acids: CASSYSPGELFF.

V gene TRBV7-9 combines with J gene TRBJ2-1, with 7 nucleotides matching TRBD2. Germline loops: CDR1 SEHNR, CDR2 FQNEAQ (reference sequence). V lost 3 bases, J lost 4 bases, and 6 bases stayed unmatched. The CDR3 loop spans 15 amino acids. CDR3 residues: CASSFGLAAYNEQFF. The DNA of the CDR3 is TGTGCCAGCAGCTTCGGGCTAGCGGCTTACAATGAGCAGTTCTTC.

This clonotype showed up many times. The chain couples TRBV27 to TRBJ2-7, with a tentative D call TRBD2 (7 bases). This CDR3 is built from 13 residues. Trimming cost V 9 bases and J 5 bases, with 17 bases left between them. Germline lookup yields CDR1 MNHEY and CDR2 SMNVEV (reference sequence). CDR3 in amino acids: CASRGGLGHEQYF. The CDR3 nucleotides read TGTGCCAGTAGGGGGGGCCTTGGGCACGAGCAGTACTTC.

This clonotype was seen ten or more times. The genes are TRBV3-1 and TRBJ2-7; tentatively, D is TRBD2 (6 bases). The V gene's germline CDR1 is LGHDT and CDR2 YNNKEL (reference sequence). This CDR3 comprises 13 residues. Trimming took 1 base from V and 2 from J, leaving 6 bases between them. CDR3 amino acids: CASSQAGAYEQYV. CDR3 DNA: TGTGCCAGCAGCCAAGCGGGGGCCTACGAGCAGTACGTC.

This clonotype was found many times. CDR3 bases: TGTGCCAGCAGCGGGGGACCATTGAGGGAGCAGTACGTC. This gives the protein CASSGGPLREQYV. V gene TRBV11-2 combines with J gene TRBJ2-7; D is possibly TRBD1 or TRBD2 (5 bases each). From germline, CDR1 is SGHAT and CDR2 FQNNGV. The CDR3 is 13 residues long. V was cut by 5 bases and J by 7 bases, with 15 bases left in between.

This clonotype was picked up many times. V is TRBV7-2 and J is TRBJ2-5; the match to TRBD1 covers 8 bases. The CDR3 contains 14 residues. The V gene end was trimmed by 5 bases and the J gene end by 5 bases; junction bases not matched to a gene: 7. CDR1 is SGHTA and CDR2 is FQGNSA in the germline V gene. CDR3 sequence (DNA): TGTGCCAGCAGCCGTGACAGGGGTTGGGAGACCCAGTACTTC. This gives the protein CASSRDRGWETQYF. Together with reference TRBV7-2 and TRBJ2-5, the CDR3 gives the full variable domain: GAGVSQSPSNKVTEKGKDVELRCDPISGHTALYWYRQSLGQGLEFLIYFQGNSAPDKSGLPSDRFSAERTGGSVSTLTIQRTQQEDSAVYLCASSRDRGWETQYFGPGTRLLVL.